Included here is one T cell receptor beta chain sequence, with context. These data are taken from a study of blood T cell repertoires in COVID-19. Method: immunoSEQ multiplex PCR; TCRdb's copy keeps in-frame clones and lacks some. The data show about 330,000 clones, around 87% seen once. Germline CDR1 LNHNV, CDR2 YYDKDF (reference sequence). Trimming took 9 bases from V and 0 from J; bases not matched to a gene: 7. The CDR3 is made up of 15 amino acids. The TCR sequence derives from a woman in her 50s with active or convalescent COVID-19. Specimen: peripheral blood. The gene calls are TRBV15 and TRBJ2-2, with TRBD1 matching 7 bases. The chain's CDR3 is CATSRQGSNTGELFF. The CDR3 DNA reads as TGTGCCACTTCGAGACAGGGTTCGAACACCGGGGAGCTGTTTTTT.